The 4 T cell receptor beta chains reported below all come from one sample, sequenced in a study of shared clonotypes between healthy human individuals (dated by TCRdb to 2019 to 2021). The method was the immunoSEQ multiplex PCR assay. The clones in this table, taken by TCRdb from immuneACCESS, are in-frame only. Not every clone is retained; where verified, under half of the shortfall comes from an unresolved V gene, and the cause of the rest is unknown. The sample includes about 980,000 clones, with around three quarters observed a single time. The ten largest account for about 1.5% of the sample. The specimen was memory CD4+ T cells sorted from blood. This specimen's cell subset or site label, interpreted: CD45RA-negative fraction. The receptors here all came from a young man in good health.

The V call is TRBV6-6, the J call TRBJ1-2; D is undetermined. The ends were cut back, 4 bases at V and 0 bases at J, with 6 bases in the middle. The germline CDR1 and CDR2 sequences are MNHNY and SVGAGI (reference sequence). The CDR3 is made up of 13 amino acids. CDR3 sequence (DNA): TGTGCCAGCAGTTTAGGAACTAACTATGGCTACACCTTC. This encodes CASSLGTNYGYTF.

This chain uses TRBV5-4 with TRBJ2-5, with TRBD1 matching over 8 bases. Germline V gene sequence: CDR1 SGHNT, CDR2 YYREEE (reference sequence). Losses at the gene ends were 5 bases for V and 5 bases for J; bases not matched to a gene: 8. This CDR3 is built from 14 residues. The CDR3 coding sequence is TGTGCCAGCAGTTGGAGACAGGGGATGGAGACCCAGTACTTC. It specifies CASSWRQGMETQYF.

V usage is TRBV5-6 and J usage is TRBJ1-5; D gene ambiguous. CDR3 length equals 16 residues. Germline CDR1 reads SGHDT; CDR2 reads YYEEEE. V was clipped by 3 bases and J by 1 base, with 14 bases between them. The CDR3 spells CASSYRRTGSNQPQHF. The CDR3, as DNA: TGTGCCAGCAGCTATAGGAGGACCGGGAGCAATCAGCCCCAGCATTTT.

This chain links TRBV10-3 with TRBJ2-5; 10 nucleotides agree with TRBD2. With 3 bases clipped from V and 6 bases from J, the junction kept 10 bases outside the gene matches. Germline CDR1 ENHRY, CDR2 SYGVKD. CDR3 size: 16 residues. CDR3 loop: CAISEESGGATKTQYF. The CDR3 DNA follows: TGTGCCATCAGTGAAGAGAGCGGGGGGGCCACGAAGACCCAGTACTTC.